Below, 32 T cell receptor beta chains from the same sample are listed, as sequenced in a study of human T cells and chemical hapten exposure. Using its own MiXCR run on the RACE reads, TCRdb lists one record per CDR3 protein. This sample has about 64,000 distinct CDR3 sequences; 11% occur once, and the top ten carry less than 2.5%. The time point: patch test 3, about 24 weeks after DPC sensitization. The treatment denotes: therapeutic diphenylcyclopropenone sensitization with weekly scalp DPC. Sequencing was performed on whole blood, taken in connection with sensitization to the hapten diphenylcyclopropenone (DPC). All receptors come from a woman aged 25 to 39 with alopecia areata. Some clones in this sample may be carry-over from other donors' samples.

Only a few counts were recorded for this clonotype. The chain carries TRBV12-3 or TRBV12-4 and TRBJ2-5; D remains unclear. The CDR3 consists of 12 residues. The ends were cut back, 2 bases at V and 2 bases at J, with 3 bases in the middle. This chain's CDR3 is CASSLLQETQYF. DNA for the CDR3: TGTGCCAGCAGTTTACTTCAAGAGACCCAGTACTTC.

Only a few counts were recorded for this clonotype. J is TRBJ1-5 and V is TRBV2; D not certain. The CDR3 consists of 14 residues. Trimming took off 7 bases at V and 0 bases at J, with 10 bases between the two ends. Germline V gene sequence: CDR1 SNHLY, CDR2 FYNNEI. CDR3 sequence (DNA): TGTGCCAGCACCCTATCGGGTAGCAATCAGCCCCAGCATTTT. Its protein product is CASTLSGSNQPQHF.

This clonotype was seen at least ten times. This sequence joins TRBV29-1 and TRBJ2-3; possible D gene TRBD1, 5 bases. This CDR3 contains 17 residues. V was trimmed by 0 bases and J by 5 bases, leaving 21 bases between them. CDR1 is SQVTM and CDR2 is ANQGSEA in the germline V gene. This CDR3 is CSVEDPRVGATIDTQYF. The CDR3 bases are TGCAGCGTTGAAGATCCCAGGGTAGGGGCCACAATAGATACGCAGTATTTT.

This chain links TRBV7-9 with TRBJ2-3; the match to TRBD2 covers 14 bases. CDR3 length: 15 amino acids. Germline V lookup: CDR1 SEHNR, CDR2 FQNEAQ (reference sequence). After removal of 8 bases from V and 4 bases from J, the junction contained 5 bases not matched to a gene. CDR3 loop: CASLGLAGAPDTQYF. In DNA form, the CDR3 reads TGTGCCAGCCTGGGACTAGCGGGAGCGCCAGATACGCAGTATTTT.

A few counts support this clonotype. V and J are TRBV5-4 and TRBJ2-3, with 10 nucleotides matching TRBD2. Germline loops: CDR1 SGHNT, CDR2 YYREEE (reference sequence). J lost 5 bases, V lost 2 bases, and 8 bases had no gene match. This CDR3 comprises 16 residues. The CDR3 DNA reads as TGTGCCAGCAGCTTAAAGAGACTAGCGGGCCAAGATACGCAGTATTTT. Residues: CASSLKRLAGQDTQYF.

This clonotype came up many times. The chain is built from TRBV18 and TRBJ2-3; 8 bases map to TRBD1. This CDR3 spans 15 amino acids. J gave up 0 bases and V 3 bases, and 2 bases lay outside the gene matches. Germline CDR1 is KGHSH and CDR2 is LQKENI. The CDR3 is CASSPRTGSTDTQYF. In nucleotides, the CDR3 is TGTGCCAGCTCACCCAGGACAGGGAGCACAGATACGCAGTATTTT.

The chain joins TRBV5-8 to TRBJ1-2; a possible D gene is TRBD1 (5 bases). This CDR3 region has 12 residues. V lost 4 bases and J 9 bases, leaving 13 bases between the germline ends. The V gene's germline CDR1 is SGHTS and CDR2 YDEGEE. The CDR3 nucleotides read TGTGCCAGCAGCGCCAATAGACAGCGCTACACCTTC. Protein product: CASSANRQRYTF.

In its sample, this clonotype was seen a few times. V and J are TRBV20-1 and TRBJ2-7, with D perhaps assigned TRBD1 or TRBD2 (5 bases each). The V and J ends lost 3 bases and 0 bases respectively, with 9 bases between them. CDR3 size: 13 residues. Germline lookup yields CDR1 DFQATT and CDR2 SNEGSKA (reference sequence). The CDR3 reads CSASLRGSYEQYF. The CDR3 DNA reads as TGCAGTGCTAGTTTGAGGGGCTCCTACGAGCAGTACTTC.

This clonotype appeared a few times. The chain combines TRBV7-6 with TRBJ1-5; D call uncertain. This CDR3 contains 12 residues. Germline V gives CDR1 SGHVS, CDR2 FNYEAQ. V dropped 4 bases and J dropped 7 bases, with 8 bases sitting between them. The CDR3 sequence is CASSSPGQPQHF. The DNA for the CDR3 is TGTGCCAGCAGCTCCCCTGGGCAGCCCCAGCATTTT.

This clonotype was found a few times. The chain links TRBV2 to TRBJ2-5; D uncertain. This CDR3 is 12 amino acids long. V was pared by 10 bases and J by 7 bases, with 16 bases between. The germline CDR1 and CDR2 sequences are SNHLY and FYNNEI. CDR3 bases: TGTGCCACCTTTCCTGTGAGGAGGACCCAGTACTTC. It translates to CATFPVRRTQYF.

Ten or more counts support this clonotype. The rearrangement joins TRBV5-6 to TRBJ1-5, with D possibly being TRBD1 (6 bases). Trimming took 3 bases from V and 0 from J, leaving 13 bases between them. This CDR3 region has 16 residues. CDR1 and CDR2 (germline): SGHDT, YYEEEE. The CDR3: CASSSRGAFSNQPQHF. The CDR3 DNA is TGTGCCAGCAGCTCAAGGGGGGCGTTTAGCAATCAGCCCCAGCATTTT. The full variable domain, completed using reference TRBV5-6 and TRBJ1-5, is DAGVTQSPTHLIKTRGQQVTLRCSPKSGHDTVSWYQQALGQGPQFIFQYYEEEERQRGNFPDRFSGHQFPNYSSELNVNALLLGDSALYLCASSSRGAFSNQPQHFGDGTRLSIL.

This clonotype turned up a few times. The rearrangement uses TRBV28 and TRBJ2-5; D unclear. Trimming removed 5 bases at V and 7 bases at J, with 17 bases between. The length of the CDR3 is 14 residues. Germline V gene sequence: CDR1 MDHEN, CDR2 SYDVKM. CDR3 nucleotides: TGTGCCAGCAGTCTTACCAACCCTCTCGGGACCCAGTACTTC. Translating it yields CASSLTNPLGTQYF. Variable domain in full (rest from reference TRBV28 and TRBJ2-5): DVKVTQSSRYLVKRTGEKVFLECVQDMDHENMFWYRQDPGLGLRLIYFSYDVKMKEKGDIPEGYSVSREKKERFSLILESASTNQTSMYLCASSLTNPLGTQYFGPGTRLLVL.

This clonotype has more than one count but fewer than ten. V and J are TRBV9 and TRBJ2-7; TRBD1 agrees at 9 bases. The CDR3 consists of 15 residues. Per germline, CDR1 SGDLS and CDR2 YYNGEE. V lost 0 bases, J lost 1 base, and 2 bases stayed unmatched. The CDR3 region is CASSVGQGVSYEQYF. DNA of the CDR3: TGTGCCAGCAGCGTAGGACAGGGGGTATCCTACGAGCAGTACTTC.

The chain links TRBV6-2 or TRBV6-3 to TRBJ2-7; D remains unclear. Germline V gene data show CDR1 as MNHEY and CDR2 as SVGEGT. This CDR3 comprises 13 residues. Deletions cut 7 bases from V and 0 bases from J, with 10 bases between. CDR3 sequence (DNA): TGTGCCAGCAAGCTCGGCGACTCCTACGAGCAGTACTTC. Translating gives CASKLGDSYEQYF.

This clonotype was seen ten or more times. The rearrangement joins TRBV18 to TRBJ2-5; 12 positions agree with TRBD1. CDR1 is KGHSH and CDR2 is LQKENI in the germline V gene. The CDR3 is 18 amino acids. V shed 7 bases and J 5 bases; nucleotides not matched to a gene: 17. The CDR3, as DNA: TGTGCCAGCTTACCGGCAGCCGGGACAGGGGGCCCGAGGGAGACCCAGTACTTC. Amino acids: CASLPAAGTGGPRETQYF.

The chain carries TRBV20-1 and TRBJ2-1; 10 bases are shared with TRBD2. Germline V lookup: CDR1 DFQATT, CDR2 SNEGSKA (reference sequence). V was clipped by 5 bases and J by 6 bases; unmatched bases: 16. This CDR3 has 17 residues. As DNA, the CDR3 is TGCAGTGCTGCCCTGTTAGCGGGGGGCCCGTCAAGCAATGAGCAGTTCTTC. Its protein is CSAALLAGGPSSNEQFF.

There are many counts of this clonotype. The CDR3 protein is CASSLEGAINNEQFF. CDR3 DNA sequence: TGCGCCAGCAGCTTGGAGGGGGCCATCAACAATGAGCAGTTCTTC. The chain uses TRBV5-1 and TRBJ2-1, with 7 bases fitting TRBD1. The V and J ends lost 0 bases and 5 bases, in that order; junction bases with no gene match: 5. The germline CDR1 and CDR2 sequences are SGHRS and YFSETQ. This CDR3 spans 15 amino acids.

This clonotype was recorded a few times. The rearrangement links TRBV6-1 to TRBJ2-7, with D maybe TRBD2 (6 bases). Trimming removed 8 bases from V and 8 bases from J, with 28 bases in between. Germline CDR1 reads MNHNS; CDR2 reads SASEGT. The CDR3 has 16 amino acids. The CDR3 nucleotides read TGTGCCAGCCTGCCCCCGGGACTCCGGAGTTCTGGTAAGCAGTACTTC. The encoded protein is CASLPPGLRSSGKQYF.

This clonotype was detected ten times or more. The rearrangement links TRBV12-3 or TRBV12-4 to TRBJ1-6, with D maybe TRBD1 (5 bases). The CDR3 consists of 13 residues. Trimming removed 5 bases at V and 7 bases at J, with 9 bases between. The DNA for the CDR3 is TGTGCCAGCAGTCTGACAGAAAATTCACCCCTCCACTTT. Its translation: CASSLTENSPLHF.

At least ten counts were recorded for this clonotype. The chain links TRBV12-2 to TRBJ1-6. TRBV12-2 is a known pseudogene. The CDR3 runs 13 residues. CDR3 amino acids: CASRHKTVRPLHF. The CDR3 DNA reads TGTGCAAGTCGCCACAAGACGGTGCGCCCCCTCCACTTT.

CDR3 sequence: CAWSRLSSGNEKLFF. The CDR3 DNA reads TGTGCCTGGAGCAGACTGTCGAGTGGGAATGAAAAACTGTTTTTT. V is TRBV30 and J is TRBJ1-4; the D is unclear. V shed 3 bases and J shed 5 bases, with 16 bases lying between them. Germline V gives CDR1 GTSNPN, CDR2 SVGIG (reference sequence). This CDR3 spans 15 amino acids.

This clonotype was seen many times. The J gene is TRBJ2-1, the V gene TRBV5-6; 8 bases are a match to TRBD2. Germline lookup yields CDR1 SGHDT and CDR2 YYEEEE. This CDR3 is 14 amino acids long. V lost 4 bases to trimming and J lost 8 bases; unmatched junction nucleotides: 8. CDR3 in DNA: TGTGCCAGCAGCCCGAGCGGGAGTAAGTATGAGCAGTTCTTC. Translating it yields CASSPSGSKYEQFF.

This clonotype was detected many times. The chain uses TRBV7-9 and TRBJ1-1; D gene unclear. The CDR3 is made up of 13 amino acids. Germline CDR1 reads SEHNR; CDR2 reads FQNEAQ (reference sequence). V lost 0 bases and J 7 bases, leaving 9 bases between the germline ends. This chain's CDR3 is CASSLAGWGEAFF. The CDR3 DNA follows: TGTGCCAGCAGCTTAGCGGGGTGGGGTGAAGCTTTCTTT.

This clonotype was observed at least ten times. The genes are TRBV5-1 and TRBJ2-5; D gene uncertain. The germline V gene encodes CDR1 SGHRS and CDR2 YFSETQ. The length of the CDR3 is 13 residues. The V end lost 5 bases, the J end lost 3 bases, and 11 bases lay between the germline ends. DNA for the CDR3: TGCGCCAGCAGAATTCACGGAGAAGAGACCCAGTACTTC. Its translation is CASRIHGEETQYF.

Ten or more counts support this clonotype. The V gene is TRBV5-1, the J gene TRBJ1-1; D is perhaps TRBD1 (6 bases). The V and J ends lost 4 bases and 5 bases respectively, with 21 bases between them. This CDR3 has 16 residues. Germline lookup yields CDR1 SGHRS and CDR2 YFSETQ. CDR3 sequence: CASSPGGGQRSTEAFF. The CDR3 DNA reads TGCGCCAGCAGCCCGGGAGGGGGGCAAAGAAGTACTGAAGCTTTCTTT.

A single count supports this clonotype. This chain joins TRBV7-6 and TRBJ2-1, with 9 positions matching TRBD2. The CDR3 is 14 residues long. V trimming: 4 bases; J trimming: 9 bases; junction bases outside the gene matches: 7. Germline-derived CDR1 and CDR2 are SGHVS and FNYEAQ. CDR3 in DNA: TGTGCCAGCAGCTGGTGGCGGGGGGGCAGTGAGCAGTTCTTC. As protein: CASSWWRGGSEQFF. Based on the CDR3 plus reference TRBV7-6 and TRBJ2-1, the full variable domain is GAGVSQSPRYKVTKRGQDVALRCDPISGHVSLYWYRQALGQGPEFLTYFNYEAQQDKSGLPNDRFSAERPEGSISTLTIQRTEQRDSAMYRCASSWWRGGSEQFFGPGTRLTVL.

This clonotype has just a few counts. The V gene is TRBV11-3, the J gene TRBJ1-3; possible D gene TRBD1, 6 bases. V was clipped by 2 bases and J by 0 bases, with 17 bases between them. Per germline, CDR1 SGHNT and CDR2 YENEEA. This CDR3 spans 18 amino acids. CDR3 sequence reads: CASSLRMRTASSGNTIYF. The DNA of the CDR3 is TGTGCCAGCAGCTTAAGGATGCGGACAGCATCCTCTGGAAACACCATATATTTT. The entire variable domain, with the rest obtained from reference TRBV11-3 and TRBJ1-3, is as follows: EAGVVQSPRYKIIEKKQPVAFWCNPISGHNTLYWYLQNLGQGPELLIRYENEEAVDDSQLPKDRFSAERLKGVDSTLKIQPAELGDSAVYLCASSLRMRTASSGNTIYFGEGSWLTVV.

This clonotype was picked up a small number of times. The rearrangement uses TRBV21-1 and TRBJ2-3; TRBD2, the table's D call, was not compared with the DNA. TRBV21-1 is designated a pseudogene. The CDR3 spans 18 residues. For the CDR3, the DNA is TGTGCCAGCAGCAAAATGGAACGGGCCAAAGGCCCCACAGATACGCAGTATTTT. This codes for CASSKMERAKGPTDTQYF.

V gene TRBV28 combines with J gene TRBJ2-7; unclear D gene. Trimming took 5 bases from V and 7 from J, leaving 9 bases between them. Per the germline V gene, CDR1 is MDHEN and CDR2 is SYDVKM. The CDR3 spans 11 residues. The CDR3 DNA reads as TGTGCCAGCAGTCCCCTTCGAGAGCAGTACTTC. It yields the protein CASSPLREQYF.

V gene TRBV7-2 combines with J gene TRBJ2-4; tentative D call: TRBD2 (5 bases). The CDR3 runs 14 residues. Per germline, CDR1 SGHTA and CDR2 FQGNSA. V lost 10 bases and J lost 6, with 19 bases in between. The CDR3 loop is CAISPYGERNIQYF. CDR3 sequence (DNA): TGTGCCATCTCCCCCTACGGGGAGCGAAACATTCAGTACTTC. Complete variable domain (other parts from reference TRBV7-2 and TRBJ2-4): GAGVSQSPSNKVTEKGKDVELRCDPISGHTALYWYRQSLGQGLEFLIYFQGNSAPDKSGLPSDRFSAERTGGSVSTLTIQRTQQEDSAVYLCAISPYGERNIQYFGAGTRLSVL.

In its sample, this clonotype was seen many times. The V call is TRBV2, the J call TRBJ2-5; D remains ambiguous. CDR1 is SNHLY and CDR2 is FYNNEI in the germline V gene. The CDR3 spans 13 residues. With 3 bases removed from V and 5 bases from J, the gap between germline ends came to 10 bases. The chain's CDR3 is CASSELEGETQYF. In DNA, the CDR3 is TGTGCCAGCAGTGAGTTGGAAGGGGAGACCCAGTACTTC.

This clonotype was seen only a few times. The rearrangement joins TRBV20-1 to TRBJ2-5; 7 nucleotides agree with TRBD1. CDR1 and CDR2 from the germline V gene are DFQATT and SNEGSKA (reference sequence). Losses at the gene ends were 6 bases for V and 1 base for J; bases not matched to a gene: 5. This CDR3 comprises 13 residues. The CDR3 reads CSAPGQTQETQYF. CDR3 DNA: TGCAGTGCCCCGGGACAGACCCAAGAGACCCAGTACTTC.